These 15 T cell receptor beta chains were all obtained from the same sample, sequenced in a study of cytomegalovirus exposure and HLA in healthy donors. Measured with immunoSEQ multiplex PCR; TCRdb has only the in-frame clones, and not every one. This sample has roughly 150,000 clones, with roughly nine tenths found just once. The sequencing input was PBMCs. The receptors here all came from a young woman in good health and CMV-seropositive.

This chain uses TRBV19 with TRBJ1-1; D gene uncertain. Trimming cost V 3 bases and J 11 bases, with 13 bases left between them. The germline V gene encodes CDR1 LNHDA and CDR2 SQIVND (reference sequence). The CDR3 is 12 amino acids. CDR3 region: CASSIRAYAAFF. Here the CDR3 DNA reads TGTGCCAGTAGTATTAGAGCGTACGCGGCTTTCTTT.

The gene calls are TRBV19 and TRBJ1-5; 9 nucleotides match TRBD1. Germline CDR1 and CDR2: LNHDA and SQIVND (reference sequence). V lost 9 bases and J lost 0; bases outside the gene matches: 15. The CDR3 extends over 18 amino acids. CDR3 in amino acids: CASRDRVFSMTSNQPQHF. As DNA, the CDR3 is TGTGCCAGCCGGGACAGGGTCTTCAGCATGACTAGCAATCAGCCCCAGCATTTT.

The chain is built from TRBV27 and TRBJ2-7; D perhaps matches TRBD1 (7 bases). V was trimmed by 5 bases and J by 12 bases, leaving 17 bases between them. CDR1 MNHEY and CDR2 SMNVEV come from the germline V gene (reference sequence). The CDR3 has 12 amino acids. The CDR3 region is CASSNPGDSPYF. CDR3 bases: TGTGCCAGCAGTAATCCGGGGGACAGCCCGTACTTC.

V is TRBV28 and J is TRBJ2-3; D gene uncertain. CDR1 and CDR2 (germline): MDHEN, SYDVKM. This CDR3 region has 14 residues. The V gene lost 4 bases and the J gene lost 4 bases, with 12 bases spanning the gap. The CDR3 here is CASSSSIEADTQYF. CDR3 DNA: TGTGCCAGCAGTTCCTCTATTGAGGCAGATACGCAGTATTTT.

The chain carries TRBV20-1 and TRBJ1-1; D possibly corresponds to TRBD1 (5 bases). V gave up 6 bases and J gave up 4 bases, with 9 bases separating them. Per the germline V gene, CDR1 is DFQATT and CDR2 is SNEGSKA (reference sequence). The CDR3 spans 11 residues. The CDR3 is CSAQGGTEAFF. The CDR3 DNA reads as TGCAGTGCGCAGGGTGGCACTGAAGCTTTCTTT.

The chain combines TRBV7-9 with TRBJ1-1, with 8 bases lining up with TRBD1. V was clipped by 0 bases and J by 3 bases; unmatched bases: 3. Germline V CDR1 and CDR2: SEHNR, FQNEAQ (reference sequence). The CDR3 loop spans 15 amino acids. The CDR3 here is CASSLAGQGDTEAFF. CDR3 sequence (DNA): TGTGCCAGCAGCTTAGCAGGACAGGGCGACACTGAAGCTTTCTTT.

The chain is built from TRBV30 and TRBJ2-5, with TRBD1 as a possible D gene (6 bases). The CDR3 spans 14 residues. V shed 5 bases and J shed 2 bases, with 15 bases lying between them. Germline V gives CDR1 GTSNPN, CDR2 SVGIG (reference sequence). This CDR3 reads CAWSSLGTQETQYF. The CDR3 DNA reads as TGTGCCTGGTCATCTCTCGGGACACAAGAGACCCAGTACTTC. The whole variable domain, filled in from reference TRBV30 and TRBJ2-5, reads SQTIHQWPATLVQPVGSPLSLECTVEGTSNPNLYWYRQAAGRGLQLLFYSVGIGQISSEVPQNLSASRPQDRQFILSSKKLLLSDSGFYLCAWSSLGTQETQYFGPGTRLLVL.

V and J are TRBV11-2 and TRBJ2-2; TRBD2 agrees at 8 bases. Trimming took 4 bases from V and 4 from J; bases not matched to a gene: 8. The CDR3 is 16 residues long. Per germline, CDR1 SGHAT and CDR2 FQNNGV. The CDR3 DNA sequence: TGTGCCAGCAGCTCCGCGGGACTAGTCGGCACCGGGGAGCTGTTTTTT. It translates to CASSSAGLVGTGELFF. Together with reference TRBV11-2 and TRBJ2-2, the CDR3 gives the full variable domain: EAGVAQSPRYKIIEKRQSVAFWCNPISGHATLYWYQQILGQGPKLLIQFQNNGVVDDSQLPKDRFSAERLKGVDSTLKIQPAKLEDSAVYLCASSSAGLVGTGELFFGEGSRLTVL.

This chain joins TRBV7-2 and TRBJ2-7; 7 nucleotides align to TRBD2. This CDR3 contains 16 residues. The V and J ends lost 1 base and 3 bases, in that order; junction bases with no gene match: 9. Per the germline V gene, CDR1 is SGHTA and CDR2 is FQGNSA. The CDR3 DNA reads TGTGCCAGCAGCTTAGGACGCGGGAGAGGGGTCTACGAGCAGTACTTC. Its protein is CASSLGRGRGVYEQYF.

J is TRBJ2-7 and V is TRBV6-5, with 8 nucleotides matching TRBD1. The CDR3 sequence is 14 residues long. CDR1 and CDR2 (germline): MNHEY, SVGAGI. The ends lost 10 bases at V and 3 bases at J; junction bases unmatched: 11. The CDR3 DNA is TGTGCCACCAATCCGACAGGGGCGAGCTACGAGCAGTACTTC. Its translation is CATNPTGASYEQYF.

The chain links TRBV10-1 to TRBJ2-1; 8 bases line up with TRBD2. The CDR3 totals 16 residues. Trimming removed 2 bases from V and 3 bases from J; junction bases left unmatched: 6. CDR1 is WNHNN, CDR2 SYGVQD, per germline (reference sequence). The CDR3, as DNA: TGCGCCAGCAGTGAGGGAGCGGGAGCCGGCTACAATGAGCAGTTCTTC. This translates into CASSEGAGAGYNEQFF.

The chain links TRBV2 to TRBJ2-7, with 8 positions matching TRBD1. The CDR3 is 14 amino acids. Unmatched junction bases numbered 6, after V lost 7 bases and J lost 1 base. Germline CDR1 and CDR2: SNHLY and FYNNEI. This chain's CDR3 is CASNSRTGSYEQYF. The CDR3 DNA reads as TGTGCCAGCAATTCCAGGACAGGGTCCTACGAGCAGTACTTC.

V gene TRBV2 combines with J gene TRBJ1-3, with D unresolved. The V gene's germline CDR1 is SNHLY and CDR2 FYNNEI. This CDR3 is built from 15 residues. The ends were cut back, 5 bases at V and 0 bases at J, with 11 bases in the middle. The CDR3 sequence: CASSPDWSSGNTIYF. The CDR3 DNA reads as TGTGCCAGCAGTCCTGACTGGAGCTCTGGAAACACCATATATTTT.

This clone was observed a single time. At the DNA level, this CDR3 is encoded by other sequences in the same sample as well. V gene TRBV5-1 combines with J gene TRBJ2-2; D perhaps matches TRBD1 (5 bases). The CDR3 totals 14 residues. Trimming stripped 4 bases from V and 1 base from J, with 8 bases between. Germline CDR1 and CDR2: SGHRS and YFSETQ. CDR3 sequence reads: CASSPGQNTGELFF. The CDR3 coding sequence is TGCGCCAGCAGCCCCGGACAGAACACCGGGGAGCTGTTTTTT.

The V and J genes are TRBV6-5 and TRBJ2-7, with unresolved D. The CDR3 has 12 residues. V was clipped by 2 bases and J by 4 bases, with 6 bases between them. The V gene's germline CDR1 is MNHEY and CDR2 SVGAGI. The CDR3 DNA is TGTGCCAGCAGTTACACGCGGTACGAGCAGTACTTC. This gives the protein CASSYTRYEQYF.